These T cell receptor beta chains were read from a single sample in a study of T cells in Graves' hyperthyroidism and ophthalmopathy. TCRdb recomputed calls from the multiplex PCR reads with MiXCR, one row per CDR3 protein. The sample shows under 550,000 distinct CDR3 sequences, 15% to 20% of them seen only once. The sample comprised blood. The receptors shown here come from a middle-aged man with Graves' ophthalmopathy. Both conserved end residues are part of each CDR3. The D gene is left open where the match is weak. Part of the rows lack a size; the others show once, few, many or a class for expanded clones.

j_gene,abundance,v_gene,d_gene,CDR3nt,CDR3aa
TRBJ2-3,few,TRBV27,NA,TGTGCCAGCAGGAGGAGGGGGGGACAGTCTATATACTACACAGATACGCAGTATTTT,CASRRRGGQSIYYTDTQYF
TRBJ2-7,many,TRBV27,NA,TGTGCCAGCAGAAACATCGGACGGTCCGCTCCCAACGAGCAGTACTTC,CASRNIGRSAPNEQYF
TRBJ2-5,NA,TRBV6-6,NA,TGTGCCAGCAGTTACTCATTCCAAGAGACCCAGTACTTC,CASSYSFQETQYF
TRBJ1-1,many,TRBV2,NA,TGTGCCAGCACTAACCTTGAGAACACTGAAGCTTTCTTT,CASTNLENTEAFF
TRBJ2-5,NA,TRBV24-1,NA,TGTGCCACCAGCGACCAAAATCCAGAGACCCAGTACTTC,CATSDQNPETQYF
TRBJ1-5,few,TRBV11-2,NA,TGTGCCAGCAGCTTAGACACAAGCAATCAGCCCCAGCATTTT,CASSLDTSNQPQHF
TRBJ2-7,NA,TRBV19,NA,TGTGCCAGTAGTACCCCCGGGCGGGACGCGGGGGAGCAGTACTTC,CASSTPGRDAGEQYF
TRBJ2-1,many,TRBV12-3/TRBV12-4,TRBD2,TGTGCCAGCAGTTTTACTAGCGGGGGGAACAATGAGCAGTTCTTC,CASSFTSGGNNEQFF
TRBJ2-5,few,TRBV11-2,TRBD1,TGTGCCAGCAGCTTAGATCCCCCAGGGGGCGCGAAAGAGACCCAGTACTTC,CASSLDPPGGAKETQYF
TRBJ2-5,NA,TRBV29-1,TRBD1,TGCAGCGTTGGAGACAGGGCCTCAGGGACCCAGTACTTC,CSVGDRASGTQYF
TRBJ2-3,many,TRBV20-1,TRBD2,TGCAGTGCTCCCCGCCCGGGAGGCTCATATACGCAGTATTTT,CSAPRPGGSYTQYF
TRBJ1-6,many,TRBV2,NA,TGTGCCAGCACGTATACAGGGAATTCACCCCTCCACTTT,CASTYTGNSPLHF
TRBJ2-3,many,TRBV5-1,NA,TGCGCCAGCAGCGGGAGCCACACAGATACGCAGTATTTT,CASSGSHTDTQYF
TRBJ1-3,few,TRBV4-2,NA,TGTGCCAGCAGCCAAGAGCGGGGAAGCTCTGGAAACACCATATATTTT,CASSQERGSSGNTIYF
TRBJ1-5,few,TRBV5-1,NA,TGCGCCAGCAGCTTGGGCCCCGAGGGGAGTCAGCCCCAGCATTTT,CASSLGPEGSQPQHF
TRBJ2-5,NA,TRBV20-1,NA,TGCAGTGCTAGGAAGGGCGGGAACCAAGAGACCCAGTACTTC,CSARKGGNQETQYF
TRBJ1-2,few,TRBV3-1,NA,TGTGCCAGCAGCCTAGGTGCCAGGAAGGCCTACACCTTC,CASSLGARKAYTF
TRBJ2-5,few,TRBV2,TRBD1,TGTGCCGGAAGACAGGGGACAGGAGCAGAGACCCAGTACTTC,CAGRQGTGAETQYF
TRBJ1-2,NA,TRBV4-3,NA,TGCGCCAGCAGCCCATTCAACAGGGAGAACTATGGCTACACCTTC,CASSPFNRENYGYTF
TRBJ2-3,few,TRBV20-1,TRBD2,TGCAGTGCAGACACTAGCGGTCCTAGCACAGATACGCAGTATTTT,CSADTSGPSTDTQYF
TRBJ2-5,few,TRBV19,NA,TGTGCCAGTAGTCCCCCGGGGCGGAGGGCGGAGACCCAGTACTTC,CASSPPGRRAETQYF
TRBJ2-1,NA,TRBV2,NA,TGCGCCAGCAGTAAGGGGGGCGGGGTCAGCTCCTACAATGAGCGGTTCTTC,CASSKGGGVSSYNERFF
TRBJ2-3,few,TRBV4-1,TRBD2,TGCGCCAGCAGCCAAGCCCCGAGCGGGAGTGCATCCCCGCAGTATTTT,CASSQAPSGSASPQYF
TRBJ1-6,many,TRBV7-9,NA,TGTGCCAGCAGCTTAGGTACAAGTAATTCACCCCTCCACTTT,CASSLGTSNSPLHF
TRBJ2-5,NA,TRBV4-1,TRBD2,TGCGCCAGCAGCCAAGAAGGCTTCGGGACTAGCGGGAAAGAGACCCAGTACTTC,CASSQEGFGTSGKETQYF
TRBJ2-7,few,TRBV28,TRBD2,TGTGCCAGCAGTTTCGGTCTAGCGGGAGCGGGCGAGCAGTACTTC,CASSFGLAGAGEQYF
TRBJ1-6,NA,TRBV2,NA,TGTGCCATCAGTGCATCACTGGGGAATTCACCCCTCCACTTT,CAISASLGNSPLHF
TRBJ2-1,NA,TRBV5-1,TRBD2,TGTGCCAGCAGGCGACCGGGACTAGAGTACAATGAGCAGTTCTTC,CASRRPGLEYNEQFF
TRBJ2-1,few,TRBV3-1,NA,TGTGCCAGCAGCCAAGGACCGACTGCTAGCTCCTACAATGAGCAGTTCTTC,CASSQGPTASSYNEQFF
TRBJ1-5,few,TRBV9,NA,TGTGCCAGCAGCGTAGCGGGGGACCTCAATCAGCCCCAGCATTTT,CASSVAGDLNQPQHF
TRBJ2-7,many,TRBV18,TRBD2,TGTGCCAGCTCAACTAGCGGGAGCTTGGGATACGAGCAGTACTTC,CASSTSGSLGYEQYF
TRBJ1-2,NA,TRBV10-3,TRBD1,TGTGCCATCAGTGCTACCGGGACAGGGGAGGGAGGCTACACCTTC,CAISATGTGEGGYTF
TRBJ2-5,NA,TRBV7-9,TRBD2,TGTGCCAGCAGCTTATTTGCGGGGGGGGGAGAGACCCAGTACTTC,CASSLFAGGGETQYF
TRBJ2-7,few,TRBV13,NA,TGTGCCAGCAGCTTAGGCCTCCAGAACTCCTACGAGCAGTACTTC,CASSLGLQNSYEQYF
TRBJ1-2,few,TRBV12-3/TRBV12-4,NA,TGTGCCAGCAGTTTAGACAGTCATGGAGGCTACACCTTC,CASSLDSHGGYTF
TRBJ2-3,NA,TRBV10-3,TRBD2,TGTGCCATTTTAGCGGGAGGGCCGACAGATACGCAGTATTTT,CAILAGGPTDTQYF
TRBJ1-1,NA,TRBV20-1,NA,TGCAGTGCTAGAGATAAAAGGTGGGGGCAGGGTAGAAACACTGAAGCTTTCTTT,CSARDKRWGQGRNTEAFF
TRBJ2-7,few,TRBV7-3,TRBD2,TGTGCCAGCAGCTTAGGGCGTCTAGCGGGTCGTAACGAGCAGTACTTC,CASSLGRLAGRNEQYF
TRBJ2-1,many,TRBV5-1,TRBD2,TGCGCCAGCAGGCCCTCTCTAGCGGGCTTCTCCTACAATGAGCAGTTCTTC,CASRPSLAGFSYNEQFF
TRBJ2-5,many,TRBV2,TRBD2,TGTGCCAGCAGTCCGACTAGCGGGGGGGCCGGATCGCAAGAGACCCAGTACTTC,CASSPTSGGAGSQETQYF
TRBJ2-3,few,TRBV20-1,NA,TGCAGTGCCCGGGCAGCGGGAGATACGCAGTATTTT,CSARAAGDTQYF
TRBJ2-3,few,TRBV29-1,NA,TGCAGCGTTGACGGGCTCAGCAAGGATACGCAGTATTTT,CSVDGLSKDTQYF
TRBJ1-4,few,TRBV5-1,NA,TGCGCCAGCAGCTTAGGCGGATTCACTAATGAAAAACTGTTTTTT,CASSLGGFTNEKLFF
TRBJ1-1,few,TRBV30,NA,TGTGCCTGGAGCAACGAGAACACTGAAGCTTTCTTT,CAWSNENTEAFF
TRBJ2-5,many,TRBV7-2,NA,TGTGCCAGCAGCTCCTACAATGGACAGCAAGAGACCCAGTACTTC,CASSSYNGQQETQYF
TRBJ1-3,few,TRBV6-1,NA,TGTGCCAGCAGGCCGCAGGGCTCTGGAAACACCATATATTTT,CASRPQGSGNTIYF
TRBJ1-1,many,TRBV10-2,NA,TGCGCCAGCAGTGGTTTGGGGAAGGGTATGAACACTGAAGCTTTCTTT,CASSGLGKGMNTEAFF
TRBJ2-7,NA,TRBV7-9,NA,TGTGCCAGCAGCTTACCCGGCGGGTTTAGCTCCTACGAGCAGTACTTC,CASSLPGGFSSYEQYF
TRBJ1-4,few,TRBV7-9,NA,TGTGCCGTATCGGGGCCAAATGAAAAACTGTTTTTT,CAVSGPNEKLFF
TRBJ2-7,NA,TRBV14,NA,TGTGCCAGCAGTACGGAACAAGGACCGTACGAGCAGTACTTC,CASSTEQGPYEQYF
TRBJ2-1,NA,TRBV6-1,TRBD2,TGTGCCAGCACGAGGGTAGTCTTTTCGACGGGGACTAACAATGGGCAGTTCTTC,CASTRVVFSTGTNNGQFF
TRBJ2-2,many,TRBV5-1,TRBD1,TGCGCCAGCAGCCGGGGACAGGGAAACACCGGGGAGCTGTTTTTT,CASSRGQGNTGELFF
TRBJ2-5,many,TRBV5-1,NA,TGTGCCAGCAGTTTGGGCGGCAGTCAAGAGACCCAGTACTTC,CASSLGGSQETQYF
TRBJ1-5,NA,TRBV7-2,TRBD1,TGTGCCAGCAGCGCAGGGGGACAGAGCAATCAGCCCCAGCATTTT,CASSAGGQSNQPQHF
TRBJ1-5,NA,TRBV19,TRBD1,TGTGCCAGCAGACCGGGACAGGGGGTTCTTAGCAATCAGCCCCAGCATTTT,CASRPGQGVLSNQPQHF
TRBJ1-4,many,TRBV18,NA,TGTGCCAGCTCACCACCGGTACTACACGCAACTAATGAAAAACTGTTTTTT,CASSPPVLHATNEKLFF
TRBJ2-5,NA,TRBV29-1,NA,TGCAGCGTTCAAGCCAGTGTTGGGACCGCCAGGAAGACCCAGTACTTC,CSVQASVGTARKTQYF
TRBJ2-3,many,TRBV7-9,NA,TGTGCCAGCAGCTTAACCCTAGCTAGCACAGATACGCAGTATTTT,CASSLTLASTDTQYF
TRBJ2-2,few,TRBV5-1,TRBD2,TGCGCCAGCAGCTTGGAACTAGCGGGAGGGAACACCGGGGAGCTGTTTTTT,CASSLELAGGNTGELFF
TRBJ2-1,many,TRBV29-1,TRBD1,TGCAGCGCCGTGACAGGGACGGGCAATGAGCAGTTCTTC,CSAVTGTGNEQFF